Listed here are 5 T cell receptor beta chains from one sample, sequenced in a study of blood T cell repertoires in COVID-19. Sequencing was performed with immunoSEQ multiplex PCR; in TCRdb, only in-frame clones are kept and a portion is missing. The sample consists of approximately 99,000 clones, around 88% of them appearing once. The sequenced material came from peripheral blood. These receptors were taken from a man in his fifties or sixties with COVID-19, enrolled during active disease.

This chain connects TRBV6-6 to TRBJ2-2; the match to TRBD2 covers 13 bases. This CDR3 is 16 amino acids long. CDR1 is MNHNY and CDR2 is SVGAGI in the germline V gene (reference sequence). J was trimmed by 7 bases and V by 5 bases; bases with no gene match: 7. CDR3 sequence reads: CASSRTSGGRSGELFF. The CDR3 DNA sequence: TGTGCCAGCAGTAGGACTAGCGGGGGTCGTAGCGGGGAGCTGTTTTTT.

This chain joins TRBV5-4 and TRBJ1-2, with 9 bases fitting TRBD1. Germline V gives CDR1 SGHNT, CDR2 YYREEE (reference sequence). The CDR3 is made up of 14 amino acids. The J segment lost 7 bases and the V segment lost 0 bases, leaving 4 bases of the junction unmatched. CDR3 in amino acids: CASSLVQGARGYTF. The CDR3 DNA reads TGTGCCAGCAGCTTGGTACAGGGGGCGCGTGGCTACACCTTC.

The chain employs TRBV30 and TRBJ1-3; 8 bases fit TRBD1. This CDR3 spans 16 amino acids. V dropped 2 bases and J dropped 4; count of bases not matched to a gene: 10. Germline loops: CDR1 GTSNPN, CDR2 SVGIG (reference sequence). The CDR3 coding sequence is TGTGCCTGGAGTCGATTTCAGGGGGCGCAGGGAAACACCATATATTTT. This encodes CAWSRFQGAQGNTIYF.

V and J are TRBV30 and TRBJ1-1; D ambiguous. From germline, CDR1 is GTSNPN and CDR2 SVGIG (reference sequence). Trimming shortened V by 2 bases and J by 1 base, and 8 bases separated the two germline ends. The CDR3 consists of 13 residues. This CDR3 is CAWSPSWNTEAFF. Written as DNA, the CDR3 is TGTGCCTGGAGTCCCAGTTGGAACACTGAAGCTTTCTTT.

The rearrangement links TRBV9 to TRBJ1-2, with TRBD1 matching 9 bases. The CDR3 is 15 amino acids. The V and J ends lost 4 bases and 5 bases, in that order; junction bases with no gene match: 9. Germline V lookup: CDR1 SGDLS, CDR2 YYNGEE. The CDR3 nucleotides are TGTGCCAGCAGCCCCAGTCCCGGGACAGGGTATGGCTACACCTTC. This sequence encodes CASSPSPGTGYGYTF.